Shown below are 2 T cell receptor beta chains from a single sample sequenced in a study of blood T cell repertoires in COVID-19 (dated by TCRdb to the early 2020s). The receptor library was made with the immunoSEQ multiplex PCR assay. TCRdb limited this immuneACCESS table to in-frame rearrangements with V and J called. A share of clones is missing; checked studies link under half to unresolved V genes, and the rest is unexplained. This sample is represented by around 300,000 clones; around 89% of them were singletons. Clones ranked in the top ten supply around 0.96% of the sample. Sequences were obtained from peripheral blood. The receptors come from a woman aged 40 to 50 with COVID-19, enrolled during active disease.

The J gene is TRBJ1-5, the V gene TRBV7-8; tentatively, D is TRBD1 (6 bases). Germline-derived CDR1 and CDR2 are SGHVS and FQNEAQ. Trimming took 7 bases from V and 2 from J, leaving 12 bases between them. The CDR3 loop spans 14 amino acids. The CDR3 nucleotides read TGTGCCAGCACTGACAGGATCGGCAATCAGCCCCAGCATTTT. Its translation is CASTDRIGNQPQHF.

This clone appeared a few times. This chain joins TRBV7-2 and TRBJ1-5; D is ambiguous. The V and J ends lost 2 bases and 2 bases respectively, with 19 bases between them. The CDR3 is 18 amino acids. The germline CDR1 and CDR2 sequences are SGHTA and FQGNSA. CDR3 sequence (DNA): TGTGCCAGCAGCTTACTGGTTCGCTCGGGGAAGGGCAATCAGCCCCAGCATTTT. It encodes CASSLLVRSGKGNQPQHF.